The 32 T cell receptor beta chains in this list originate from one sample, sequenced in a study of T cell repertoires in cytomegalovirus infection. TCRdb called the reads again in MiXCR, with one record for every CDR3 protein. The data show 150,000 to 180,000 distinct CDR3 sequences, 23% seen once. Sequencing input: PBMCs. The receptors here all came from a human donor in good health (CMV status not recorded). Some clones in this sample may be carry-over from other donors' samples.

This clonotype was counted between two and nine times. The chain carries TRBV28 and TRBJ2-3, with D perhaps matching TRBD2 (6 bases). Per the germline V gene, CDR1 is MDHEN and CDR2 is SYDVKM. This CDR3 has 15 residues. V lost 5 bases, J lost 1 base, and 13 bases lay in between. The CDR3 region is CASSVQASGTDTQYF. The CDR3 DNA reads as TGTGCCAGCAGTGTACAGGCTAGCGGCACAGATACGCAGTATTTT.

This clonotype turned up a few times. This chain connects TRBV27 to TRBJ2-5; D is possibly TRBD1 (6 bases). Germline-derived CDR1 and CDR2 are MNHEY and SMNVEV (reference sequence). V lost 5 bases and J lost 0, with 10 bases in between. This CDR3 has 14 amino acids. The CDR3 reads CASSLTGNQETQYF. The CDR3 nucleotides read TGTGCCAGCAGTCTAACAGGGAACCAAGAGACCCAGTACTTC.

This chain uses TRBV28 with TRBJ2-1, with a tentative D call TRBD2 (6 bases). V was trimmed by 3 bases and J by 2 bases, leaving 17 bases between them. The CDR3 is made up of 17 amino acids. Germline-derived CDR1 and CDR2 are MDHEN and SYDVKM. CDR3 DNA sequence: TGTGCCAGCAGTTTCCCCCTTACGCGGGAACCCTACAATGAGCAGTTCTTC. Translating it yields CASSFPLTREPYNEQFF.

V gene TRBV28 combines with J gene TRBJ1-3; D gene ambiguous. This CDR3 comprises 15 residues. Germline loops: CDR1 MDHEN, CDR2 SYDVKM. V gave up 5 bases and J gave up 0 bases, with 11 bases separating them. CDR3 protein: CASSTGLTSGNTIYF. As DNA, the CDR3 is TGTGCCAGCAGTACCGGACTGACCTCTGGAAACACCATATATTTT.

The J gene is TRBJ1-2, the V gene TRBV5-1; D is uncertain. Between the trimmed V and J ends, which lost 1 base and 0 bases, there was a span of 10 bases. CDR3 length: 15 residues. Germline V gene data show CDR1 as SGHRS and CDR2 as YFSETQ. CDR3 residues: CASSLNGKTNYGYTF. The CDR3, as DNA: TGCGCCAGCAGCTTGAACGGAAAAACTAACTATGGCTACACCTTC. Full variable domain (missing parts from reference TRBV5-1 and TRBJ1-2): KAGVTQTPRYLIKTRGQQVTLSCSPISGHRSVSWYQQTPGQGLQFLFEYFSETQRNKGNFPGRFSGRQFSNSRSEMNVSTLELGDSALYLCASSLNGKTNYGYTFGSGTRLTVV.

This clonotype occurred many times. The rearrangement joins TRBV28 to TRBJ2-7, with a weak D call TRBD2 (5 bases). V was cut by 10 bases and J by 6 bases, with 19 bases left in between. From germline, CDR1 is MDHEN and CDR2 SYDVKM. This CDR3 has 13 residues. The CDR3 loop is CATTGEGFGEQYF. CDR3 bases: TGTGCCACCACCGGCGAGGGATTTGGCGAGCAGTACTTC.

The rearrangement joins TRBV28 to TRBJ1-2; 9 positions agree with TRBD1. In germline, CDR1 is MDHEN, CDR2 SYDVKM. Trimming removed 6 bases from V and 4 bases from J; junction bases left unmatched: 6. This CDR3 region has 14 residues. The CDR3 is CASSRQTGGYGYTF. CDR3 in DNA: TGTGCCAGCAGCCGCCAGACAGGGGGCTATGGCTACACCTTC.

The sample holds a few counts of this clonotype. The rearrangement joins TRBV5-6 to TRBJ2-1, with TRBD2 identical over 9 bases. V was clipped by 5 bases and J by 3 bases; unmatched bases: 9. The CDR3 totals 16 residues. Germline V gene data show CDR1 as SGHDT and CDR2 as YYEEEE. In nucleotides, the CDR3 is TGTGCCAGCAGGATGGGGGCTAGCGGGGTCTACAATGAGCAGTTCTTC. Protein product: CASRMGASGVYNEQFF.

This clonotype has ten or more counts. The V and J genes are TRBV2 and TRBJ2-1; D unclear. CDR3 length: 12 amino acids. Germline CDR1 SNHLY, CDR2 FYNNEI. The germline V and J ends were trimmed by 4 bases and 6 bases, with 7 bases remaining between them. The CDR3 region is CASSVSPNEQFF. The CDR3 nucleotides read TGTGCCAGCAGTGTATCCCCCAATGAGCAGTTCTTC.

This clonotype was detected a few times. This chain links TRBV5-4 with TRBJ2-5; D perhaps matches TRBD1 (7 bases). CDR1 SGHNT and CDR2 YYREEE come from the germline V gene (reference sequence). Between the trimmed V and J ends, which lost 4 bases and 4 bases, there was a span of 14 bases. The CDR3 is made up of 14 amino acids. CDR3 in DNA: TGTGCCAGCAGCGCGGGACAGCCGGGAGAGACCCAGTACTTC. Translating it yields CASSAGQPGETQYF.

There are many counts of this clonotype. The V gene is TRBV20-1, the J gene TRBJ1-1; D uncertain. Trimming removed 1 base from V and 4 bases from J, with 7 bases in between. This CDR3 spans 12 amino acids. In germline, CDR1 is DFQATT, CDR2 SNEGSKA (reference sequence). Here the CDR3 reads CSARVGSTEAFF. The CDR3 DNA is TGCAGTGCTAGAGTGGGATCCACTGAAGCTTTCTTT.

This clonotype was detected only a few times. The CDR3 is CASSLATGGAGMNTEAFF. The CDR3 DNA is TGTGCCAGCAGCTTAGCCACAGGGGGCGCCGGGATGAACACTGAAGCTTTCTTT. This sequence joins TRBV7-2 and TRBJ1-1, with 9 bases matching TRBD1. The V gene end was trimmed by 0 bases and the J gene end by 0 bases; junction bases not matched to a gene: 8. The CDR3 is 18 residues long. Germline V gene data show CDR1 as SGHTA and CDR2 as FQGNSA.

This clonotype showed up just a few times. A much larger clonotype is one base distant, so this may be a read error. This sequence joins TRBV7-3 and TRBJ2-1; D is ambiguous. CDR3 size: 14 residues. The V end was cut by 2 bases, the J end by 4 bases, with 9 bases between. Per the germline V gene, CDR1 is SGHTA and CDR2 is FQGTGA. CDR3 amino acids: CASSLSLGYNEQFF. In DNA, the CDR3 is TGTGCCAGCAGCTTATCTCTGGGATACAATGAGCAGTTCTTC.

This chain uses TRBV28 with TRBJ2-7; D tentatively reads TRBD1 or TRBD2 (5 bases each). V lost 2 bases and J 2 bases, leaving 10 bases between the germline ends. CDR3 size: 14 residues. CDR1 MDHEN and CDR2 SYDVKM come from the germline V gene. The CDR3 spells CASSLGDGTYEQYF. DNA of the CDR3: TGTGCCAGCAGTTTAGGGGACGGGACCTACGAGCAGTACTTC.

This clonotype was seen ten or more times. The chain combines TRBV11-2 with TRBJ2-3; TRBD1 aligns across 7 bases. Per the germline V gene, CDR1 is SGHAT and CDR2 is FQNNGV. CDR3 length: 14 amino acids. Trimming at V came to 5 bases and at J to 4 bases, leaving 6 bases not matched to a gene. The CDR3 sequence: CASSHGQAADTQYF. The CDR3 nucleotides are TGTGCCAGCAGCCATGGACAGGCGGCAGATACGCAGTATTTT.

At least ten counts were recorded for this clonotype. The rearrangement uses TRBV12-3 or TRBV12-4 and TRBJ1-5; D not resolved. Trimming shortened V by 5 bases and J by 2 bases, and 19 bases separated the two germline ends. The CDR3 totals 17 residues. The CDR3 loop reads CASSNNLASGGNQPQHF. The CDR3 DNA is TGTGCCAGCAGTAACAATTTAGCTTCTGGGGGCAATCAGCCCCAGCATTTT.

This clonotype was detected only a few times. The chain carries TRBV24-1 and TRBJ2-7, with D possibly being TRBD1 (6 bases). V lost 9 bases, J lost 0 bases, and 8 bases lay in between. The CDR3 consists of 12 residues. Germline loops: CDR1 KGHDR, CDR2 SFDVKD. In nucleotides, the CDR3 is TGTGCCACCTCGGACAGCTCCTACGAGCAGTACTTC. As protein: CATSDSSYEQYF.

The rearrangement links TRBV23-1 to TRBJ1-2; perhaps TRBD1 as D (5 bases). TRBV23-1 is sorted into the ORF group, with uncertain function. V shed 0 bases and J shed 8 bases, with 40 bases lying between them. This CDR3 has 23 residues. Here the CDR3 DNA reads TGCGCCAGCAGTCAATCGGGGAGTGGACCGATGGTCCGGTGGAGGGGTTTAACGGAAGGCTACACCTTC. Encoded protein: CASSQSGSGPMVRWRGLTEGYTF.

In this sample, this clonotype turned up many times. The junction departs from germline at one end; a sequencing error may be responsible. The chain employs TRBV5-1 and TRBJ1-1; D might be TRBD1 (6 bases). The CDR3 loop spans 11 amino acids. CDR1 and CDR2 (germline): SGHRS, YFSETQ. CDR3 sequence: CASSLGTEAFF. The CDR3 bases are TGTGCCAGCAGCTTAGGGACAGAAGCTTTCTTT.

In this sample, this clonotype turned up a few times. The V and J genes are TRBV7-2 and TRBJ2-3, with D hard to call. V was clipped by 8 bases and J by 3 bases, with 15 bases between them. The CDR3 contains 14 residues. CDR1 is SGHTA and CDR2 is FQGNSA in the germline V gene. CDR3 loop: CASSLEFMTDTQYF. CDR3 nucleotide sequence: TGTGCCAGCTCACTTGAGTTTATGACAGATACGCAGTATTTT.

The chain employs TRBV7-9 and TRBJ2-7, with D unresolved. Germline CDR1 SEHNR, CDR2 FQNEAQ (reference sequence). Trimming shortened V by 1 base and J by 2 bases, and 12 bases separated the two germline ends. The CDR3 is 15 residues long. The CDR3 spells CASSLEETKTYEQYF. Written as DNA, the CDR3 is TGTGCCAGCAGCTTAGAAGAGACCAAAACCTACGAGCAGTACTTC.

This clonotype turned up a few times. The chain recombines TRBV29-1 with TRBJ1-2; 7 bases are a match to TRBD1. The V and J ends lost 6 bases and 2 bases, in that order; junction bases with no gene match: 3. Per the germline V gene, CDR1 is SQVTM and CDR2 is ANQGSEA. This CDR3 spans 12 amino acids. The CDR3 nucleotides read TGCAGCGTGGGGACAGAAAACTATGGCTACACCTTC. Translated, it gives CSVGTENYGYTF. Full variable domain (remainder filled in from reference TRBV29-1 and TRBJ1-2): SAVISQKPSRDICQRGTSLTIQCQVDSQVTMMFWYRQQPGQSLTLIATANQGSEATYESGFVIDKFPISRPNLTFSTLTVSNMSPEDSSIYLCSVGTENYGYTFGSGTRLTVV.

This clonotype was counted a few times. V is TRBV28 and J is TRBJ1-6, with D maybe TRBD1 (6 bases). V was trimmed by 7 bases and J by 6 bases, leaving 22 bases between them. The CDR3 contains 17 residues. CDR1 MDHEN and CDR2 SYDVKM come from the germline V gene. In DNA form, the CDR3 reads TGTGCCAGCACCTCCAGTTCGGGGGGCTTTGGTAATTCACCCCTCCACTTT. As protein: CASTSSSGGFGNSPLHF.

This clonotype was observed many times. This sequence joins TRBV7-8 and TRBJ2-5; D is perhaps TRBD2 (5 bases). This CDR3 spans 15 amino acids. V was cut by 5 bases and J by 0 bases, with 13 bases left in between. Germline V CDR1 and CDR2: SGHVS, FQNEAQ. In nucleotides, the CDR3 is TGTGCCAGCAGCGAGTTTAGAGGGTACCAAGAGACCCAGTACTTC. Its translation: CASSEFRGYQETQYF.

This clonotype was seen only a few times. The CDR3 protein is CASRRRRHNQETQYF. In DNA form, the CDR3 reads TGTGCCAGCAGGCGGCGGCGGCACAACCAAGAGACCCAGTACTTC. The chain links TRBV28 to TRBJ2-5; no clear D gene. From germline, CDR1 is MDHEN and CDR2 SYDVKM. The CDR3 has 15 residues. V lost 6 bases and J 0 bases, leaving 14 bases between the germline ends.

This clonotype was counted many times. V and J are TRBV7-9 and TRBJ2-2; D call uncertain. Trimming removed 1 base at V and 4 bases at J, with 10 bases between. Germline assignment: CDR1 SEHNR and CDR2 FQNEAQ (reference sequence). CDR3 length: 15 amino acids. The CDR3 loop is CASSLDNLGTGELFF. CDR3 coding DNA: TGTGCCAGCAGCTTAGATAATTTAGGCACCGGGGAGCTGTTTTTT. The full variable domain, rest sourced from reference TRBV7-9 and TRBJ2-2, is DTGVSQNPRHKITKRGQNVTFRCDPISEHNRLYWYRQTLGQGPEFLTYFQNEAQLEKSRLLSDRFSAERPKGSFSTLEIQRTEQGDSAMYLCASSLDNLGTGELFFGEGSRLTVL.

The chain recombines TRBV11-2 with TRBJ1-1, with TRBD1 matching over 7 bases. Germline lookup yields CDR1 SGHAT and CDR2 FQNNGV. The CDR3 contains 13 residues. V dropped 9 bases and J dropped 8; count of bases not matched to a gene: 12. The CDR3 loop is CARANSRDSEAFF. The CDR3 DNA reads as TGTGCCAGAGCAAATAGCCGGGACAGCGAAGCTTTCTTT.

This clonotype has more than one count but fewer than ten. The gene calls are TRBV2 and TRBJ1-4; the D gene is possibly TRBD1 (6 bases). With 7 bases removed from V and 3 bases from J, the gap between germline ends came to 12 bases. The CDR3 totals 14 residues. Germline lookup yields CDR1 SNHLY and CDR2 FYNNEI. The CDR3 region is CASIRTDANEKLFF. The CDR3 nucleotides read TGTGCCAGCATACGGACAGACGCTAATGAAAAACTGTTTTTT.

This chain links TRBV28 with TRBJ1-2; D is uncertain. Per the germline V gene, CDR1 is MDHEN and CDR2 is SYDVKM. Deletions cut 10 bases from V and 0 bases from J, with 12 bases between. The CDR3 runs 13 residues. The CDR3 sequence: CATRTQPNYGYTF. The CDR3 coding sequence is TGTGCCACACGGACTCAGCCTAACTATGGCTACACCTTC.

This rearrangement joins TRBV20-1 to TRBJ2-3; 10 bases are shared with TRBD1. CDR1 and CDR2 from the germline V gene are DFQATT and SNEGSKA (reference sequence). The CDR3 contains 15 residues. After removal of 0 bases from V and 3 bases from J, the junction contained 3 bases not matched to a gene. CDR3 coding DNA: TGCAGTGCTAGAGATGCGGACAGGGGGACAGATACGCAGTATTTT. Translated, it gives CSARDADRGTDTQYF.

This sequence joins TRBV12-3 or TRBV12-4 and TRBJ2-6; 8 nucleotides line up with TRBD1. The trim removed 3 bases at V and 2 bases at J, leaving 6 bases unmatched. This CDR3 contains 17 residues. Written as DNA, the CDR3 is TGTGCCAGCAGTTTCGTGACAGGGGCTGCTGGGGCCAACGTCCTGACTTTC. Translated: CASSFVTGAAGANVLTF.

A note on this clonotype: At one boundary the junction diverges from the germline segment, which might be a read error. The V call is TRBV7-2, the J call TRBJ1-1; D is unclear. From germline, CDR1 is SGHTA and CDR2 FQGNSA. The length of the CDR3 is 13 residues. CDR3 sequence reads: CASGLGLNTEAFF. CDR3 DNA: TGTGCCAGCGGCTTGGGTTTGAACACTGAAGCTTTCTTT. Filled out from reference TRBV7-2 and TRBJ1-1, the complete variable domain reads GAGVSQSPSNKVTEKGKDVELRCDPISGHTALYWYRQSLGQGLEFLIYFQGNSAPDKSGLPSDRFSAERTGGSVSTLTIQRTQQEDSAVYLCASGLGLNTEAFFGQGTRLTVV.